These 16 T cell receptor beta chains were all obtained from the same sample, sequenced in a study of T cell responses to AZD1222 COVID-19 vaccine. Measured with immunoSEQ multiplex PCR; TCRdb has only the in-frame clones, and not every one. The sample contains approximately 100,000 clones, 80% to 90% of which appear only once. The specimen comprised peripheral blood, sampled on day 0 of AZD1222 vaccination. The receptor set was obtained from an adult in good health.

V usage is TRBV19 and J usage is TRBJ2-1; D perhaps matches TRBD1 (6 bases). Germline CDR1 reads LNHDA; CDR2 reads SQIVND (reference sequence). V was pared by 7 bases and J by 3 bases, with 13 bases between. CDR3 length: 14 amino acids. DNA for the CDR3: TGTGCCAGTATCCCCAGGGGTAACTACAATGAGCAGTTCTTC. It is translated as CASIPRGNYNEQFF.

This chain uses TRBV28 with TRBJ2-3; 8 bases fit TRBD1. V lost 5 bases and J lost 5; bases outside the gene matches: 21. The CDR3 spans 19 residues. Germline CDR1 MDHEN, CDR2 SYDVKM. CDR3 protein: CASSPEWIVRTGTQDTQYF. In DNA form, the CDR3 reads TGTGCCAGCAGTCCTGAGTGGATTGTAAGGACAGGGACTCAAGATACGCAGTATTTT.

J is TRBJ1-5 and V is TRBV6-2 or TRBV6-3, with TRBD1 identical over 7 bases. The CDR3 is made up of 18 amino acids. Trimming at V came to 2 bases and at J to 0 bases, leaving 10 bases not matched to a gene. Germline lookup yields CDR1 MNHEY and CDR2 SVGEGT. Here the CDR3 DNA reads TGTGCCAGCAGTTACCCCTCGACAGGGCTCGTTAGCAATCAGCCCCAGCATTTT. Its protein product is CASSYPSTGLVSNQPQHF.

The chain combines TRBV12-3 or TRBV12-4 with TRBJ1-4; D is undetermined. V was trimmed by 5 bases and J by 7 bases, leaving 5 bases between them. The CDR3 spans 11 residues. The CDR3: CASSGGEKLFF. The CDR3 nucleotides read TGTGCCAGCAGTGGAGGTGAAAAACTGTTTTTT.

The chain is built from TRBV7-2 and TRBJ2-3, with D possibly matching TRBD2 (7 bases). Germline V gene data show CDR1 as SGHTA and CDR2 as FQGNSA. The V and J ends lost 4 bases and 5 bases respectively, with 22 bases between them. The CDR3 is 17 amino acids. The CDR3: CASSWAPRGGVKDTQYF. CDR3 bases: TGTGCCAGCAGCTGGGCCCCACGCGGGGGCGTAAAAGATACGCAGTATTTT.

V gene TRBV30 combines with J gene TRBJ2-3, with D tentatively TRBD2 (6 bases). In germline, CDR1 is GTSNPN, CDR2 SVGIG (reference sequence). This CDR3 comprises 13 residues. The V end was cut by 3 bases, the J end by 4 bases, with 11 bases between. This CDR3 reads CAWSGSSADTQYF. DNA for the CDR3: TGTGCCTGGAGCGGGAGTTCGGCAGATACGCAGTATTTT.

The CDR3 sequence: CASSLESPGVSGRPQHF. The CDR3 region has the DNA TGTGCCAGCAGCTTAGAAAGTCCAGGGGTATCGGGGCGGCCCCAGCATTTT. The genes are TRBV7-2 and TRBJ1-5; TRBD1 might be the D (6 bases). Germline CDR1 is SGHTA and CDR2 is FQGNSA. The CDR3 is made up of 17 amino acids. Trimming cost V 1 base and J 9 bases, with 22 bases left between them. The complete variable domain, with remaining parts taken from reference TRBV7-2 and TRBJ1-5, reads GAGVSQSPSNKVTEKGKDVELRCDPISGHTALYWYRQSLGQGLEFLIYFQGNSAPDKSGLPSDRFSAERTGGSVSTLTIQRTQQEDSAVYLCASSLESPGVSGRPQHFGDGTRLSIL.

The chain combines TRBV29-1 with TRBJ2-7; 7 nucleotides line up with TRBD2. Germline V gene data show CDR1 as SQVTM and CDR2 as ANQGSEA. J gave up 6 bases and V 6 bases, and 11 bases lay outside the gene matches. The CDR3 is 13 amino acids. CDR3 nucleotides: TGCAGCGTCGGAGCGGGACGTTTCTCCGAGCAGTACTTC. Residues: CSVGAGRFSEQYF.

J is TRBJ2-1 and V is TRBV7-6, with 9 bases identical to TRBD1. The V and J ends lost 5 bases and 9 bases, in that order; junction bases with no gene match: 11. CDR3 size: 15 residues. Germline V gives CDR1 SGHVS, CDR2 FNYEAQ. The chain's CDR3 is CASSPGQGGQSEQFF. The CDR3 DNA sequence: TGTGCCAGCAGCCCGGGACAGGGCGGCCAAAGTGAGCAGTTCTTC.

The J gene is TRBJ2-1, the V gene TRBV6-5; D ambiguous. Germline CDR1 MNHEY, CDR2 SVGAGI. V was trimmed by 5 bases and J by 2 bases, leaving 13 bases between them. CDR3 size: 15 residues. CDR3 nucleotide sequence: TGTGCCAGCAGTCCAGCTCGGGTCACCTACAATGAGCAGTTCTTC. Its translation is CASSPARVTYNEQFF.

This clone occurred once. The chain employs TRBV19 and TRBJ2-3; D is perhaps TRBD2 (5 bases). Germline CDR1 is LNHDA and CDR2 is SQIVND (reference sequence). V dropped 5 bases and J dropped 3 bases, with 9 bases sitting between them. The CDR3 contains 13 residues. CDR3 nucleotides: TGTGCCAGTAGTGAGGGCGGGACAGATACGCAGTATTTT. It is translated as CASSEGGTDTQYF. The full variable domain, in which reference TRBV19 and TRBJ2-3 provide the parts outside the CDR3, is DGGITQSPKYLFRKEGQNVTLSCEQNLNHDAMYWYRQDPGQGLRLIYYSQIVNDFQKGDIAEGYSVSREKKESFPLTVTSAQKNPTAFYLCASSEGGTDTQYFGPGTRLTVL.

A few counts support this clone. The V and J genes are TRBV3-1 (or the pseudogene TRBV3-2) and TRBJ1-6; 9 bases match TRBD1. The CDR3 has 18 residues. Per the germline V gene, CDR1 is LGHDT and CDR2 is YNNKEL (reference sequence). The V segment lost 6 bases and the J segment 3 bases; nucleotides outside the gene matches: 12. The CDR3 loop is CASRCSPGTGNYNSPLHF. CDR3 sequence (DNA): TGTGCCAGCAGGTGCAGTCCCGGGACAGGGAACTATAATTCACCCCTCCACTTT.

V gene TRBV7-2 combines with J gene TRBJ2-5; D is ambiguous. The CDR3 extends over 12 amino acids. Germline V lookup: CDR1 SGHTA, CDR2 FQGNSA. Trimming removed 4 bases at V and 10 bases at J, with 13 bases between. The CDR3 loop reads CASSSGPLGQYF. CDR3 coding DNA: TGTGCCAGCAGCTCCGGCCCGCTCGGCCAGTACTTC. The whole variable domain, remainder taken from reference TRBV7-2 and TRBJ2-5, is GAGVSQSPSNKVTEKGKDVELRCDPISGHTALYWYRQSLGQGLEFLIYFQGNSAPDKSGLPSDRFSAERTGGSVSTLTIQRTQQEDSAVYLCASSSGPLGQYFGPGTRLLVL.

This clone has only a few counts. This chain links TRBV3-1 (or the pseudogene TRBV3-2) with TRBJ1-1, with D hard to call. V shed 1 base and J shed 4 bases, with 10 bases lying between them. The germline V gene encodes CDR1 LGHDT and CDR2 YNNKEL (reference sequence). The CDR3 is 14 residues long. The CDR3 bases are TGTGCCAGCAGCCAAGGATATGGAGGCACTGAAGCTTTCTTT. Translated, it gives CASSQGYGGTEAFF.

The CDR3 sequence: CASSPQQGPYYGYTF. DNA of the CDR3: TGTGCCAGCAGCCCACAACAGGGGCCCTACTATGGCTACACCTTC. The gene calls are TRBV7-6 and TRBJ1-2; TRBD1 matches 7 bases. This CDR3 is 15 amino acids long. The ends lost 5 bases at V and 3 bases at J; junction bases unmatched: 9. Germline CDR1 SGHVS, CDR2 FNYEAQ.

The chain employs TRBV3-1 (or the pseudogene TRBV3-2) and TRBJ2-3, with D perhaps TRBD2 (6 bases). Germline V gene data show CDR1 as LGHDT and CDR2 as YNNKEL (reference sequence). The CDR3 has 16 residues. Trimming removed 3 bases at V and 6 bases at J, with 19 bases between. DNA of the CDR3: TGTGCCAGCAGCCACTGGTATAGCGGAGGGGAGGATACGCAGTATTTT. This translates into CASSHWYSGGEDTQYF.